These 32 T cell receptor beta chains were all obtained from the same sample, sequenced in a study of shared clonotypes between healthy human individuals. Clones were sequenced by immunoSEQ multiplex PCR, and TCRdb holds only the in-frame ones, with some missing. The data hold about 2.4 million clones, with roughly 93% observed a single time. The sequenced sample consisted of naive CD4+ T cells from PBMCs. Subset denoted: CD45RA+ positively selected. The origin of the receptors is a man between 18 and 35 years old in good health. Some clones in this sample may be carry-over from other donors' samples.

As for this clone: The sample carries other DNA sequences with the same CDR3. The rearrangement links TRBV18 to TRBJ1-4, with D possibly TRBD1 on 5 matching bases. Germline V gene data show CDR1 as KGHSH and CDR2 as LQKENI. Trimming took off 6 bases at V and 0 bases at J, with 11 bases between the two ends. The CDR3 spans 15 residues. CDR3 region: CASSRGSATNEKLFF. The CDR3 DNA reads TGTGCCAGCTCTCGGGGCAGTGCAACTAATGAAAAACTGTTTTTT.

This clone showed up just once. This rearrangement joins TRBV7-3 to TRBJ2-3; possible D gene TRBD2, 6 bases. The CDR3 length is 18 residues. Trimming pared 0 bases from V and 2 bases from J, leaving 18 bases between. The V gene's germline CDR1 is SGHTA and CDR2 FQGTGA. CDR3: CASSLTDRWGEPTDTQYF. The CDR3 bases are TGTGCCAGCAGCTTAACGGACCGATGGGGGGAACCCACAGATACGCAGTATTTT.

Note on this clone: The sample carries other DNA sequences with the same CDR3. J is TRBJ2-3 and V is TRBV2; D unresolved. From germline, CDR1 is SNHLY and CDR2 FYNNEI. This CDR3 contains 14 residues. V lost 1 base, J lost 4 bases, and 9 bases lay in between. DNA of the CDR3: TGTGCCAGCAGTGAAGTCACGACGGCAGATACGCAGTATTTT. Translating it yields CASSEVTTADTQYF.

The chain combines TRBV2 with TRBJ2-5; 9 bases fit TRBD1. The CDR3 is 15 residues long. The germline V gene has CDR1 SNHLY and CDR2 FYNNEI. V shed 6 bases, J shed 5 bases, and the junction held 10 bases outside the gene matches. For the CDR3, the DNA is TGTGCCAGCAGAGAGGACAGGGGTGGAGGGGAGACCCAGTACTTC. This sequence encodes CASREDRGGGETQYF.

V usage is TRBV11-2 and J usage is TRBJ2-7; a possible D gene is TRBD2 (6 bases). The CDR3 runs 12 residues. V dropped 5 bases and J dropped 3 bases, with 8 bases sitting between them. Germline lookup yields CDR1 SGHAT and CDR2 FQNNGV. The CDR3 DNA is TGTGCCAGCAGCGCGGGGTACTACGAGCAGTACTTC. Translation gives CASSAGYYEQYF. Filled out from reference TRBV11-2 and TRBJ2-7, the complete variable domain reads EAGVAQSPRYKIIEKRQSVAFWCNPISGHATLYWYQQILGQGPKLLIQFQNNGVVDDSQLPKDRFSAERLKGVDSTLKIQPAKLEDSAVYLCASSAGYYEQYFGPGTRLTVT.

The J gene is TRBJ1-1, the V gene TRBV7-9; D remains unclear. Per germline, CDR1 SEHNR and CDR2 FQNEAQ (reference sequence). Between the trimmed V and J ends, which lost 5 bases and 11 bases, there was a span of 24 bases. The CDR3 consists of 15 residues. CDR3 residues: CASSQSPFRDSSAFF. DNA for the CDR3: TGTGCCAGCAGCCAATCGCCCTTCCGGGATTCGAGCGCTTTCTTT. Full variable domain (rest looked up from reference TRBV7-9 and TRBJ1-1): DTGVSQNPRHKITKRGQNVTFRCDPISEHNRLYWYRQTLGQGPEFLTYFQNEAQLEKSRLLSDRFSAERPKGSFSTLEIQRTEQGDSAMYLCASSQSPFRDSSAFFGQGTRLTVV.

The chain carries TRBV7-2 and TRBJ2-1, with TRBD2 matching 12 bases. The CDR3 is 16 amino acids. CDR1 and CDR2 from the germline V gene are SGHTA and FQGNSA. The ends lost 3 bases at V and 4 bases at J; junction bases unmatched: 4. CDR3 coding DNA: TGTGCCAGCAGCTTTGCCGGGACTAGCGGGTACAATGAGCAGTTCTTC. Translating gives CASSFAGTSGYNEQFF. The full variable domain, with the rest looked up from reference TRBV7-2 and TRBJ2-1, is GAGVSQSPSNKVTEKGKDVELRCDPISGHTALYWYRQSLGQGLEFLIYFQGNSAPDKSGLPSDRFSAERTGGSVSTLTIQRTQQEDSAVYLCASSFAGTSGYNEQFFGPGTRLTVL.

V and J are TRBV7-3 and TRBJ2-1; 9 nucleotides align to TRBD2. V was pared by 5 bases and J by 3 bases, with 5 bases of the junction left unmatched. This CDR3 has 15 residues. Germline V gives CDR1 SGHTA, CDR2 FQGTGA. Here the CDR3 reads CASSPLAGLYNEQFF. The CDR3 bases are TGTGCCAGCAGCCCCCTAGCGGGACTCTACAATGAGCAGTTCTTC.

The chain recombines TRBV28 with TRBJ2-1, with D perhaps matching TRBD2 (5 bases). Germline lookup yields CDR1 MDHEN and CDR2 SYDVKM. The CDR3 runs to 14 residues. V lost 3 bases, J lost 3 bases, and 9 bases lay in between. CDR3 sequence (DNA): TGTGCCAGCAGTTTTGTCGGGAACTACAATGAGCAGTTCTTC. It encodes CASSFVGNYNEQFF.

This chain joins TRBV27 and TRBJ2-7; TRBD2 matches 7 bases. Germline loops: CDR1 MNHEY, CDR2 SMNVEV (reference sequence). This CDR3 comprises 17 residues. The junction had 10 bases not matched to a gene; V was cut back by 2 bases and J by 0 bases. CDR3 bases: TGTGCCAGCAGTTTAAGGTCGTCGGGAGGCAGCTCCTACGAGCAGTACTTC. Amino acid sequence: CASSLRSSGGSSYEQYF.

The V and J genes are TRBV6-5 and TRBJ1-2; D remains unclear. The CDR3 has 12 residues. The V gene lost 2 bases and the J gene lost 7 bases, with 8 bases spanning the gap. The germline CDR1 and CDR2 sequences are MNHEY and SVGAGI. CDR3 coding DNA: TGTGCCAGCAGTTACAGGCTGGGTGGCTACACCTTC. This translates into CASSYRLGGYTF.

The V gene is TRBV10-1, the J gene TRBJ2-3; the match to TRBD2 covers 8 bases. V lost 5 bases, J lost 6 bases, and 4 bases stayed unmatched. The CDR3 loop spans 13 amino acids. Germline V gene lookup returns CDR1 WNHNN and CDR2 SYGVQD (reference sequence). The CDR3 protein is CASSKREHDTQYF. CDR3 DNA: TGCGCCAGCAGTAAGCGGGAGCACGATACGCAGTATTTT.

J is TRBJ2-7 and V is TRBV7-2; tentatively, D is TRBD1 (5 bases). V was shortened by 4 bases and J by 5 bases, with 6 bases between the two germline ends. The CDR3 runs to 11 residues. Germline values: CDR1 SGHTA, CDR2 FQGNSA. DNA for the CDR3: TGTGCCAGCAGCTCGACAGACGAGCAGTACTTC. It encodes CASSSTDEQYF.

V gene TRBV27 combines with J gene TRBJ1-5; tentatively, D is TRBD1 (5 bases). Germline CDR1 is MNHEY and CDR2 is SMNVEV (reference sequence). The germline V and J ends were trimmed by 5 bases and 0 bases, with 20 bases remaining between them. The CDR3 is made up of 18 amino acids. Written as DNA, the CDR3 is TGTGCCAGCAGTCCCGAGAAAGACAGACGTTATAGCAATCAGCCCCAGCATTTT. Residues: CASSPEKDRRYSNQPQHF.

This chain joins TRBV6-5 and TRBJ1-2; D is unclear. CDR1 and CDR2 from the germline V gene are MNHEY and SVGAGI. Trimming removed 4 bases at V and 2 bases at J, with 5 bases between. This CDR3 is built from 12 residues. The CDR3 sequence: CASSLANYGYTF. The CDR3 bases are TGTGCCAGCAGTTTGGCCAACTATGGCTACACCTTC.

The V call is TRBV10-3, the J call TRBJ1-6, with D possibly TRBD1 on 5 matching bases. V shed 7 bases and J shed 9 bases, with 13 bases lying between them. Germline loops: CDR1 ENHRY, CDR2 SYGVKD. This CDR3 has 13 residues. CDR3 amino acids: CAIKRDSASPLHF. CDR3 nucleotide sequence: TGTGCCATCAAAAGGGACTCAGCTTCACCCCTCCACTTT.

The chain employs TRBV18 and TRBJ1-2; D is ambiguous. V gave up 4 bases and J gave up 7 bases, with 16 bases separating them. This CDR3 has 14 amino acids. Germline V lookup: CDR1 KGHSH, CDR2 LQKENI. CDR3 DNA: TGTGCCAGCTCACTTAACCCCACAGCTCCTGGCTACACCTTC. It encodes CASSLNPTAPGYTF.

This clone came up once. The chain links TRBV25-1 to TRBJ2-2; possible D gene TRBD1, 5 bases. This CDR3 region has 16 residues. The germline CDR1 and CDR2 sequences are MGHDK and SYGVNS. The V gene lost 1 base and the J gene lost 2 bases, with 11 bases spanning the gap. DNA of the CDR3: TGTGCCAGCAGTGAATCCCGGACACAAAACACCGGGGAGCTGTTTTTT. Translated: CASSESRTQNTGELFF.

This clone has a single count. The chain joins TRBV9 to TRBJ1-4; no definite D call. The germline V gene has CDR1 SGDLS and CDR2 YYNGEE. Trimming shortened V by 0 bases and J by 8 bases, and 11 bases separated the two germline ends. The CDR3 is made up of 14 amino acids. The CDR3 sequence: CASSVAAKREKLFF. The CDR3 bases are TGTGCCAGCAGCGTAGCTGCTAAGCGCGAAAAACTGTTTTTT.

The chain links TRBV19 to TRBJ2-2; perhaps TRBD1 as D (6 bases). Trimming cost V 6 bases and J 3 bases, with 11 bases left between them. CDR3 length equals 14 residues. CDR1 is LNHDA and CDR2 is SQIVND in the germline V gene (reference sequence). CDR3 sequence reads: CASRVGQHTGELFF. Here the CDR3 DNA reads TGTGCCAGTAGGGTGGGACAACACACCGGGGAGCTGTTTTTT. Complete variable domain (other parts from reference TRBV19 and TRBJ2-2): DGGITQSPKYLFRKEGQNVTLSCEQNLNHDAMYWYRQDPGQGLRLIYYSQIVNDFQKGDIAEGYSVSREKKESFPLTVTSAQKNPTAFYLCASRVGQHTGELFFGEGSRLTVL.

Only one count was recorded for this clone. The V gene is TRBV28, the J gene TRBJ1-2, with D possibly being TRBD1 (6 bases). Looked up from germline, CDR1 is MDHEN and CDR2 is SYDVKM. V gave up 5 bases and J gave up 1 base, with 14 bases separating them. The CDR3 is 15 amino acids. CDR3 coding DNA: TGTGCCAGCAGTCCGGACAGACTTTTTAACTATGGCTACACCTTC. Amino acids: CASSPDRLFNYGYTF.

This rearrangement joins TRBV6-5 to TRBJ1-1, with TRBD1 matching 7 bases. Germline CDR1 is MNHEY and CDR2 is SVGAGI. The CDR3 spans 16 residues. After removal of 0 bases from V and 0 bases from J, the junction contained 4 bases not matched to a gene. The CDR3 loop is CASSYSGRGMNTEAFF. CDR3 sequence (DNA): TGTGCCAGCAGTTACTCGGGCAGGGGGATGAACACTGAAGCTTTCTTT.

This clone was observed a few times. Other nucleotide sequences from this sample produce the same CDR3. The V call is TRBV7-3, the J call TRBJ2-1; the match to TRBD2 covers 11 bases. The V gene's germline CDR1 is SGHTA and CDR2 FQGTGA. V lost 3 bases and J lost 2; bases outside the gene matches: 0. There are 15 residues in the CDR3. The CDR3 spells CASSFSGRAYNEQFF. The CDR3 DNA reads TGTGCCAGCAGCTTTAGCGGGAGGGCCTACAATGAGCAGTTCTTC.

The J gene is TRBJ2-5, the V gene TRBV6-6; TRBD1 matches at 8 bases. The CDR3 has 16 amino acids. Germline V gives CDR1 MNHNY, CDR2 SVGAGI (reference sequence). J lost 4 bases, V lost 0 bases, and 7 bases had no gene match. The CDR3 reads CASSYSQDRDVETQYF. The DNA for the CDR3 is TGTGCCAGCAGTTACTCGCAGGACAGGGATGTAGAGACCCAGTACTTC.

Concerning this clone itself: Within the sample, other DNA sequences also encode this same CDR3. The rearrangement joins TRBV7-2 to TRBJ2-1; no clear D. The CDR3 spans 15 residues. The V end was cut by 2 bases, the J end by 0 bases, with 8 bases between. The germline gives CDR1 SGHTA, CDR2 FQGNSA. This chain's CDR3 is CASSLRESSYNEQFF. The CDR3 DNA follows: TGTGCCAGCAGCTTAAGGGAAAGCTCCTACAATGAGCAGTTCTTC.

The count of this clone is one. Other DNA sequences within the sample encode an identical CDR3. The CDR3 DNA sequence: TGCGCCAGCAGCCTGGGACAGGGTGACAATGAGCAGTTCTTC. It translates to CASSLGQGDNEQFF. This rearrangement joins TRBV5-1 to TRBJ2-1; TRBD1 agrees at 9 bases. Germline V gene sequence: CDR1 SGHRS, CDR2 YFSETQ. The CDR3 is made up of 14 amino acids. Trimming removed 4 bases from V and 5 bases from J; junction bases left unmatched: 4.

V gene TRBV7-9 combines with J gene TRBJ1-1; no reliable D call. Trimming pared 5 bases from V and 0 bases from J, leaving 10 bases between. Germline V lookup: CDR1 SEHNR, CDR2 FQNEAQ (reference sequence). The CDR3 consists of 14 residues. The CDR3 DNA reads TGTGCCAGCAGCCCTGTACGCATGAACACTGAAGCTTTCTTT. Translating it yields CASSPVRMNTEAFF. The full variable domain, in which reference TRBV7-9 and TRBJ1-1 provide the parts outside the CDR3, is DTGVSQNPRHKITKRGQNVTFRCDPISEHNRLYWYRQTLGQGPEFLTYFQNEAQLEKSRLLSDRFSAERPKGSFSTLEIQRTEQGDSAMYLCASSPVRMNTEAFFGQGTRLTVV.

This clone was recorded only once. The chain recombines TRBV6-5 with TRBJ1-2; D call uncertain. The CDR3 spans 14 residues. Germline assignment: CDR1 MNHEY and CDR2 SVGAGI. V lost 0 bases to trimming and J lost 8 bases, with 13 bases between them. The CDR3 sequence: CASSYSRRGQGYTF. The CDR3 nucleotides are TGTGCCAGCAGTTACTCGAGGCGTGGGCAGGGCTACACCTTC.

The table lists this clone with a count of one. The chain joins TRBV6-1 to TRBJ1-3; D remains ambiguous. Germline V lookup: CDR1 MNHNS, CDR2 SASEGT. The CDR3 sequence is 14 residues long. The V and J ends lost 8 bases and 3 bases respectively, with 14 bases between them. DNA of the CDR3: TGTGCCAGCCCCAGGCCCGGTCGTGGAAACACCATATATTTT. Translation: CASPRPGRGNTIYF.

The sample holds one count of this clone. The chain joins TRBV7-3 to TRBJ2-7; 7 bases fit TRBD1. CDR1 SGHTA and CDR2 FQGTGA come from the germline V gene. The CDR3 spans 13 residues. The J segment lost 4 bases and the V segment lost 3 bases, leaving 3 bases of the junction unmatched. The CDR3 bases are TGTGCCAGCAGCTTCGGCAGGGGGTACGAGCAGTACTTC. This codes for CASSFGRGYEQYF.

The chain has TRBV5-8 and TRBJ1-2; D is ambiguous. The germline CDR1 and CDR2 sequences are SGHTS and YDEGEE. Trimming took 7 bases from V and 0 from J, leaving 13 bases between them. This CDR3 has 14 residues. The CDR3 sequence: CASPQTIPNYGYTF. The CDR3 bases are TGTGCCAGCCCCCAGACCATTCCTAACTATGGCTACACCTTC.

This clone was seen just once. This CDR3 is also generated by other DNA sequences in the sample. The chain employs TRBV5-1 and TRBJ2-3, with a tentative D call TRBD2 (5 bases). Deletions cut 0 bases from V and 0 bases from J, with 11 bases between. The CDR3 loop spans 16 amino acids. Germline V gives CDR1 SGHRS, CDR2 YFSETQ. The CDR3, as DNA: TGCGCCAGCAGCTTGGCCCTAGCTGGTAGCACAGATACGCAGTATTTT. Its protein is CASSLALAGSTDTQYF.